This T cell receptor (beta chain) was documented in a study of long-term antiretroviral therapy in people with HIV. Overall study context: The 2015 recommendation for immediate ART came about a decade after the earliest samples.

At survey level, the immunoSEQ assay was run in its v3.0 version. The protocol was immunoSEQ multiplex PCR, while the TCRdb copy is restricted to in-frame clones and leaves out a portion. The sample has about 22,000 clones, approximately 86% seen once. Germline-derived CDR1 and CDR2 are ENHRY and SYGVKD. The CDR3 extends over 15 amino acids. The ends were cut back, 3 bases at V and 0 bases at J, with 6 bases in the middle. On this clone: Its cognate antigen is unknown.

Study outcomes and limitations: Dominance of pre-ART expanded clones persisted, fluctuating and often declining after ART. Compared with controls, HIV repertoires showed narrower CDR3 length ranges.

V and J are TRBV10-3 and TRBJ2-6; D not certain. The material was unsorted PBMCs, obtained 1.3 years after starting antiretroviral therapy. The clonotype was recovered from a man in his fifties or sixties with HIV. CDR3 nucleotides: TGTGCCATCAGTGATTCGGGCTCTGGGGCCAACGTCCTGACTTTC. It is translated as CAISDSGSGANVLTF.